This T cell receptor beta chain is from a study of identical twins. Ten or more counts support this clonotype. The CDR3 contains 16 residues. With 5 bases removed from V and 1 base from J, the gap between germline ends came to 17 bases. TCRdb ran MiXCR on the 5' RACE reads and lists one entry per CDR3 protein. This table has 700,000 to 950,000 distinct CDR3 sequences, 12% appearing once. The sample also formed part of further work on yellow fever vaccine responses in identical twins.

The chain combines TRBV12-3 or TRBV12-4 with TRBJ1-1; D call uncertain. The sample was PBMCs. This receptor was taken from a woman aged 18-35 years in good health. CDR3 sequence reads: CASSHDILKPNTEAFF. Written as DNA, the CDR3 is TGTGCCAGCAGTCACGACATCCTCAAACCGAACACTGAAGCTTTCTTT.